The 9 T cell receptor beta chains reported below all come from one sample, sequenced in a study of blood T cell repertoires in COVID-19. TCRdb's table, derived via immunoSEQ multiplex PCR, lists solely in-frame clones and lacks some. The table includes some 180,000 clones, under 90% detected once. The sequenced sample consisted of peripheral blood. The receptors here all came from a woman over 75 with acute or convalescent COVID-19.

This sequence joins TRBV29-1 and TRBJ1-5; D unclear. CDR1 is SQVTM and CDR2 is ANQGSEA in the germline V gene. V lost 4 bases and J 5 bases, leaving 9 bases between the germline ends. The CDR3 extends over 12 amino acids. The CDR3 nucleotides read TGCAGCGTTGGCCTCTCAGATCAGCCCCAGCATTTT. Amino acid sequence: CSVGLSDQPQHF.

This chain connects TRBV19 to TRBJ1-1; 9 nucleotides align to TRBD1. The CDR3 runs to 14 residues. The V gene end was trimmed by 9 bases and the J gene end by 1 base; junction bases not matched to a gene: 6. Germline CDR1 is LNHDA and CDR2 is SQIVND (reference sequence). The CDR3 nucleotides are TGTGCCAGCTTGGACAGGGGACCGAACACTGAAGCTTTCTTT. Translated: CASLDRGPNTEAFF.

The DNA of the CDR3 is TGTGCCAGCAGCCCACGCCAGGGAAAAGTAGCCAAAAACATTCAGTACTTC. This gives the protein CASSPRQGKVAKNIQYF. The J gene is TRBJ2-4, the V gene TRBV7-8, with a tentative D call TRBD1 (5 bases). The CDR3 is 17 residues long. CDR1 is SGHVS, CDR2 FQNEAQ, per germline. The V gene lost 5 bases and the J gene lost 0 bases, with 17 bases spanning the gap. Combining the CDR3 with reference TRBV7-8 and TRBJ2-4 gives the whole variable domain GAGVSQSPRYKVAKRGQDVALRCDPISGHVSLFWYQQALGQGPEFLTYFQNEAQLDKSGLPSDRFFAERPEGSVSTLKIQRTQQEDSAVYLCASSPRQGKVAKNIQYFGAGTRLSVL.

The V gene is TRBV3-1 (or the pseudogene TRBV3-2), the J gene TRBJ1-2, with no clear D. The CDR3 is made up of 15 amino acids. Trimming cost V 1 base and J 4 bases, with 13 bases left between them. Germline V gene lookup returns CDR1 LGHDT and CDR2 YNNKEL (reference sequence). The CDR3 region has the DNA TGTGCCAGCAGCCAAGCCTGGGCCGGTGGCTATGGCTACACCTTC. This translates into CASSQAWAGGYGYTF.

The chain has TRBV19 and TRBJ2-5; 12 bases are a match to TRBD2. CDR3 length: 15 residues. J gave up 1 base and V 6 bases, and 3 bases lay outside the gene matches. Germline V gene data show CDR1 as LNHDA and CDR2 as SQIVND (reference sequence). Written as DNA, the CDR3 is TGTGCCAGTAGCGGACTAGCGGGACCCCAAGAGACCCAGTACTTC. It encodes CASSGLAGPQETQYF.

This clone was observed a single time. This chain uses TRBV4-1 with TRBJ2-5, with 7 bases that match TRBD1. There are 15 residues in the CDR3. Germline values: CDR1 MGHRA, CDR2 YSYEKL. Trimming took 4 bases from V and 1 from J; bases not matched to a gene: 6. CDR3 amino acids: CASSRQGQAQETQYF. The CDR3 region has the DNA TGCGCCAGCAGCCGCCAAGGACAGGCCCAAGAGACCCAGTACTTC.

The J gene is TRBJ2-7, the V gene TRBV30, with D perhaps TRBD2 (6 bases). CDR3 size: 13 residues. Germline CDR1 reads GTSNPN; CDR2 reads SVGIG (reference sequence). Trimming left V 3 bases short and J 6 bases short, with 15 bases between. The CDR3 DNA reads TGTGCCTGGAGCCCCTCCCCCGGGGGCGAGCAGTACTTC. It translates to CAWSPSPGGEQYF.

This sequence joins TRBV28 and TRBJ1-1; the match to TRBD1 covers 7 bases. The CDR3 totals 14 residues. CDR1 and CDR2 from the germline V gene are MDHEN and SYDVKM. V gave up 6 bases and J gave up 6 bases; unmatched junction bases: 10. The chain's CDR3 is CASRPQGRVSEAFF. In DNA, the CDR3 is TGTGCCAGCAGGCCACAGGGGCGAGTCTCTGAAGCTTTCTTT.

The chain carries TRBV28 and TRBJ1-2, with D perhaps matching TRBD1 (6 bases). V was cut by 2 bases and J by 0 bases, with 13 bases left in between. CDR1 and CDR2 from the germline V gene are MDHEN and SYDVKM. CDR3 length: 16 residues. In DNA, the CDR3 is TGTGCCAGCAGTTTACAATATGGACAGCCTAACTATGGCTACACCTTC. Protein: CASSLQYGQPNYGYTF.